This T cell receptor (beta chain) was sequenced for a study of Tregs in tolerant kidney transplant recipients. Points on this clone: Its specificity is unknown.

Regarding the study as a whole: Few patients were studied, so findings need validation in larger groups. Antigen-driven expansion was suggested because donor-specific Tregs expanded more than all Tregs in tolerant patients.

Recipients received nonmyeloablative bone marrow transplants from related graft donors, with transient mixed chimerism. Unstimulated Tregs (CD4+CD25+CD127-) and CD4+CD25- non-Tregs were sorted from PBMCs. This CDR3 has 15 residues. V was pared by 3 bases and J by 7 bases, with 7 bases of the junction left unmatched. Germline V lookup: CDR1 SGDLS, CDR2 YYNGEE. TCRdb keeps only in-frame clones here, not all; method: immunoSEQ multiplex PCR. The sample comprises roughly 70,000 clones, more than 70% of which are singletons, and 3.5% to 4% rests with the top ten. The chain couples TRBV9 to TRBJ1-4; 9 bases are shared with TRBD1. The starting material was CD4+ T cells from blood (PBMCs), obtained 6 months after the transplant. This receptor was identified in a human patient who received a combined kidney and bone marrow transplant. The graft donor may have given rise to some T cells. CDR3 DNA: TGTGCCAGCAGCGCCACCGGGACAGGGCTTGAAAAACTGTTTTTT. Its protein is CASSATGTGLEKLFF.